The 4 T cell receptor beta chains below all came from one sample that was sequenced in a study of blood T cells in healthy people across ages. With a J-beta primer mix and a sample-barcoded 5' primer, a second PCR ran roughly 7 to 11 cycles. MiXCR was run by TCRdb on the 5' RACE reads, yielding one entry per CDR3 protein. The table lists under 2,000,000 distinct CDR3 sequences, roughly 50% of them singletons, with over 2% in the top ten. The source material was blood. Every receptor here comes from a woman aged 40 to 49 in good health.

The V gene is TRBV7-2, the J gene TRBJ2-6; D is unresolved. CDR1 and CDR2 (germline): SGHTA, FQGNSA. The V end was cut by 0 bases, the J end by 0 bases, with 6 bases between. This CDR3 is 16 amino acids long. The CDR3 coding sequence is TGTGCCAGCAGCTTAGCGATGGGCTCTGGGGCCAACGTCCTGACTTTC. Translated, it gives CASSLAMGSGANVLTF.

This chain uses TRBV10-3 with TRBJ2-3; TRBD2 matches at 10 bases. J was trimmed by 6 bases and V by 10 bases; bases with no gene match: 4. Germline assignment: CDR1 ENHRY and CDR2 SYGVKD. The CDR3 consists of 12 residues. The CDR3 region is CATGTSVDTQYF. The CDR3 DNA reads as TGTGCCACCGGGACTAGCGTGGATACGCAGTATTTT.

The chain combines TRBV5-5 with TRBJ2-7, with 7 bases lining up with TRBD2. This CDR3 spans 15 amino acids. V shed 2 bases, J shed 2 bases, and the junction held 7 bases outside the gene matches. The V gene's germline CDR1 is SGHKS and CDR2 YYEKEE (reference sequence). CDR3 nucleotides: TGTGCCAGCAGCTTCGAAGCGGGGAACGCCTACGAGCAGTACTTC. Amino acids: CASSFEAGNAYEQYF. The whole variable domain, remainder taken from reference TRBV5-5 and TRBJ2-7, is DAGVTQSPTHLIKTRGQQVTLRCSPISGHKSVSWYQQVLGQGPQFIFQYYEKEERGRGNFPDRFSARQFPNYSSELNVNALLLGDSALYLCASSFEAGNAYEQYFGPGTRLTVT.

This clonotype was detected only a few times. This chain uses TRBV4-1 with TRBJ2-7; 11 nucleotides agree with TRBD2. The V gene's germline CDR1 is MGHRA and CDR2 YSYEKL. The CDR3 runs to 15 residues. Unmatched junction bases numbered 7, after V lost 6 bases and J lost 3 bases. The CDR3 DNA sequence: TGCGCCAGCAGAATGGGACTAGCGGAGTACTACGAGCAGTACTTC. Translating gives CASRMGLAEYYEQYF.